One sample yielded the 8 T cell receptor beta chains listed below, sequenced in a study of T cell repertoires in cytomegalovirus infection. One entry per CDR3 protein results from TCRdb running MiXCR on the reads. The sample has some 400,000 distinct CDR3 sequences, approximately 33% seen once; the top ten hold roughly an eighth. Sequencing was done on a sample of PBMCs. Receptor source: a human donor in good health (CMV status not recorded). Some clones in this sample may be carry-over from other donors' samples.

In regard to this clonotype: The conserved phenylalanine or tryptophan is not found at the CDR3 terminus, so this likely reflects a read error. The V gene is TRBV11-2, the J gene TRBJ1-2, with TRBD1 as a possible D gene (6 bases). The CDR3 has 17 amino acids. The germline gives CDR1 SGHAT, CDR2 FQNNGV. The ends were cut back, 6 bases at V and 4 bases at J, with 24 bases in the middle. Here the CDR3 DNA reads TGTGCCAGCAGTCTGACCGTTACAGGGCAGGGGAGCTATGGCTACACCTTA. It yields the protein CASSLTVTGQGSYGYTL.

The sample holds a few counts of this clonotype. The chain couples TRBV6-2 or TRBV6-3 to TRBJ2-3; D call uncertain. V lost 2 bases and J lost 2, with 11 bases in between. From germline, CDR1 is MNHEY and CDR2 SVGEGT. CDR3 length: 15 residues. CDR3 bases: TGTGCCAGCAGTTACGTTGGCCTTTACACAGATACGCAGTATTTT. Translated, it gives CASSYVGLYTDTQYF.

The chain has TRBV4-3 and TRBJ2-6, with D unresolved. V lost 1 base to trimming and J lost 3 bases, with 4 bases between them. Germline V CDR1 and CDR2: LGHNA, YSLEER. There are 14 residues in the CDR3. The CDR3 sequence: CASSQGNGANVLTF. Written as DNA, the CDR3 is TGCGCCAGCAGCCAAGGGAATGGGGCCAACGTCCTGACTTTC.

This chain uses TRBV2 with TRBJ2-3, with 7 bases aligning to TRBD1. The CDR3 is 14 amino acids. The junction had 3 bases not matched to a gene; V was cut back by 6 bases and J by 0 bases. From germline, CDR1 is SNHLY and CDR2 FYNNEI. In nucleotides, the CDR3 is TGTGCCAGCAGGGGACAGCGAAGCACAGATACGCAGTATTTT. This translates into CASRGQRSTDTQYF. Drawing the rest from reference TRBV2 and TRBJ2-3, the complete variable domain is EPEVTQTPSHQVTQMGQEVILRCVPISNHLYFYWYRQILGQKVEFLVSFYNNEISEKSEIFDDQFSVERPDGSNFTLKIRSTKLEDSAMYFCASRGQRSTDTQYFGPGTRLTVL.

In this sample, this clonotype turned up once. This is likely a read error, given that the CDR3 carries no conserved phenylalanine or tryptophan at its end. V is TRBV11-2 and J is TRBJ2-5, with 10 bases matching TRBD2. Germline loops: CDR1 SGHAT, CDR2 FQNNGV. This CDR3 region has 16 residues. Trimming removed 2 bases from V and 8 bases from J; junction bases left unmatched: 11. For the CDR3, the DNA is TGTGCCAGCAGCTTAATGTTGGGACTAGCGCCCGATACCCAGTACTTA. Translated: CASSLMLGLAPDTQYL.

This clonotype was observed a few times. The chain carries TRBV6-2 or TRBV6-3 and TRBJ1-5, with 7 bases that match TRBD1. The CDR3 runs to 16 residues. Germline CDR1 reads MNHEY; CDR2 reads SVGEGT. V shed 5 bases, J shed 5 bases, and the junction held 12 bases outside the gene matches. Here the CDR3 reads CASSPAPTGFDQPQHF. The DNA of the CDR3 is TGTGCCAGCAGTCCCGCGCCGACAGGGTTCGATCAGCCCCAGCATTTT.

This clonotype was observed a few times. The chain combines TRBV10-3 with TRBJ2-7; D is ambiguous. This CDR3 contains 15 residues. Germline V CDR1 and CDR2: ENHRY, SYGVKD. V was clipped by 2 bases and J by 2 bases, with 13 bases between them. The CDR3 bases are TGTGCCATCAGTGAGGGAAGGGCCCGGACCTACGAGCAGTACTTC. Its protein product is CAISEGRARTYEQYF.

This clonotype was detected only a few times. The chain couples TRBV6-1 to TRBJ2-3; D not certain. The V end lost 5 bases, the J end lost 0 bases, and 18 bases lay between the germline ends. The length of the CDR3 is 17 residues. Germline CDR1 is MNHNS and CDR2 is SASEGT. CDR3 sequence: CASSPNAISPSTDTQYF. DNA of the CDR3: TGTGCCAGCAGTCCCAACGCGATCTCACCTAGCACAGATACGCAGTATTTT.